These 3 T cell receptor beta chains were all obtained from the same sample, sequenced in a study of T cells in Graves' hyperthyroidism and ophthalmopathy. Using RNA transcripts as the source, TCR beta CDR3 regions were amplified. First-round RT-PCR targeting the TCR CDR3 was performed with the HTBI primer set. TCRdb passed the multiplex PCR reads through MiXCR, listing each CDR3 protein once. Of about 610,000 distinct CDR3 sequences listed, over 12% are singletons. Sequencing input: blood. The receptors come from a woman between 40 and 55 years old with Graves' ophthalmopathy.

This clonotype has more than one count but fewer than ten. The V gene is TRBV5-1, the J gene TRBJ1-1; D remains ambiguous. V lost 4 bases and J lost 3, with 13 bases in between. CDR3 size: 14 residues. The germline CDR1 and CDR2 sequences are SGHRS and YFSETQ. CDR3: CASSPRTAYTEAFF. The CDR3 DNA reads TGCGCCAGCAGCCCAAGGACGGCTTACACTGAAGCTTTCTTT.

This clonotype has more than one count but fewer than ten. One end of the junction is discordant with germline, which a read error may explain. The chain has TRBV11-2 and TRBJ2-7, with 7 bases lining up with TRBD1. The CDR3 runs 16 residues. CDR1 SGHAT and CDR2 FQNNGV come from the germline V gene. CDR3 amino acids: CASTLGGRTTSYEQYF. The CDR3 bases are TGTGCCAGCACCTTAGGGGGCCGGACGACGAGCTACGAGCAGTACTTC.

This clonotype has ten or more counts. The chain employs TRBV15 and TRBJ2-2, with TRBD2 matching over 12 bases. V dropped 3 bases and J dropped 1; count of bases not matched to a gene: 0. CDR3 length equals 16 residues. The germline V gene encodes CDR1 LNHNV and CDR2 YYDKDF (reference sequence). CDR3 nucleotides: TGTGCCACCAGCAGGACTAGCGGGAGGAACACCGGGGAGCTGTTTTTT. Its protein product is CATSRTSGRNTGELFF.